The entry below gives a single TCR beta chain sequence along with its context. This clonotype was picked up many times. This receptor's antigen is unknown. It has no much larger one-base neighbor in the sample; base qualities were not kept. Hyperthyroidism patients were newly diagnosed, had a disease duration of under 2 months, and were aged 18 to 65 years. Exclusion was applied to patients with uncontrolled infections, other autoimmune diseases, pregnancy or lactation. Diagnoses were established on the basis of clinical symptoms, serum thyroxine and TRAb, thyroid ultrasound, and orbital computed tomography. Blood from progressor patients was drawn when they were first diagnosed with hyperthyroidism, before any ophthalmopathy symptoms appeared. PBMCs were isolated from 10 ml of fresh peripheral blood by Ficoll-Paque density gradient centrifugation. Progressor patients were initially diagnosed with Graves' hyperthyroidism and developed ophthalmopathy during follow-up. Total RNA was extracted with Trizol reagent, and quality was checked on an Agilent 2100 Bioanalyzer.

This sample was included in a study of T cells in Graves' hyperthyroidism and ophthalmopathy (dated by TCRdb to about 2019). Context from the whole study: Peripheral blood was sampled at the time of initial diagnosis, prior to any treatment. To identify TCR V-J signatures that set the groups apart, the researchers used a discovery cohort of about a hundred patients, made up of 43 with Graves' ophthalmopathy and some 60 with stable Graves' hyperthyroidism. Prospective prediction of ophthalmopathy was tested in an independent validation cohort consisting of 18 hyperthyroidism patients and some 15 patients who later progressed to ophthalmopathy. The roughly 100 discovery patients were divided at random into training and test sets in a 7:3 ratio. In addition, the study compared T-cell repertoires in thyroid tissue and in blood from 6 or 7 Graves' hyperthyroidism patients. Once sampling was done, hyperthyroidism patients were given methimazole at a starting dose of 30 mg daily, whereas ophthalmopathy patients were given high-dose intravenous methylprednisolone. TCR Vbeta CDR3 sequencing of 120 to 150 peripheral blood samples (roughly 43 ophthalmopathy, under 80 hyperthyroidism and approximately 17 progressor patients) is reported in the paper. The study at large found these results: Ophthalmopathy was separated from stable hyperthyroidism by a 13 V-J signature model, with approximately 90% sensitivity and just over 81% specificity obtained in cross-validation and 80%/75% obtained in testing. Blood samples also contained most of the expanded thyroid clonotypes (frequency above 0.001), which suggests that blood repertoires may reflect thyroid immune responses. During validation, the model predicted progression to ophthalmopathy a median of approximately 6.5 months ahead of onset, with around 71% sensitivity and 72.22% specificity. Sample size was not statistically predetermined, and investigators were not blinded to group allocation.

The TCR beta CDR3 regions were amplified from RNA transcripts. A first-round RT-PCR of the TCR CDR3 used the HTBI primer set with the Qiagen OneStep RT-PCR kit. The libraries were constructed in a second round of multiplex PCR and then size-selected and purified. Paired-end sequencing of the libraries was performed with 100 bp reads on an Illumina HiSeq2000. As for the authors' bioinformatics: Raw data were processed with SOAPnuke, discarding reads with adapters, uncalled bases, mean Phred below 15, or no exact constant-primer or identifier match. COPE v1.2.5 was used to merge high-quality paired reads, and clonotypes were defined as unique nucleotide sequences. Clonotypes were aligned to IMGT TRBV, TRBD and TRBJ reference segments using MiTCR v1.1. Analysis was restricted to V-J combinations with a frequency above 0.0001, which covered roughly 99% of repertoires. A TCS score was defined as the ratio of F50 (clonal expansion) to E x V (chaos), with BLOSUM62-based TCRdist applied between CDR3 peptides within each V-J. Welch's t-statistics and random forest reduced 450 to 600 V-J features to about 12, which were used in a naive Bayes classifier (R e1071). Through fastp at Q25 and MiXCR, TCRdb rebuilt clones from the public reads, retaining in-frame beta chains. A single entry per CDR3 protein holds the most common genes and DNA from its merged rows. It is TCRdb's table, rather than the study itself, that gives the V and J calls and clone size. Across this sample there are under 200,000 distinct CDR3 sequences, with less than 10% seen only once. The biggest ten clones account for around 20% of the sample.

The germline V gene (reference sequence) yields PRHDT for CDR1 and FYEKMQ for CDR2. The CDR3 numbers 15 residues from cysteine through phenylalanine. Only CDR3 DNA remains: 45 bases, in frame from the first base. The V end loses 4 bases and the J end loses 2 bases, and a stretch of 15 bases separates them. The sequenced sample was blood. This receptor was identified in a woman under 30 with Graves' hyperthyroidism that later progressed to Graves' ophthalmopathy. Rearrangement joined TRBV13 to TRBJ2-7; TRBD1 might be the D gene, on 6 matching bases. The CDR3 region has the sequence CASSSKQGIPYEQYF. The base sequence is TGTGCCAGCAGCTCGAAACAGGGCATACCCTACGAGCAGTACTTC. Supplemented by the reference TRBV13 and TRBJ2-7 proteins around the CDR3, the complete variable domain is AAGVIQSPRHLIKEKRETATLKCYPIPRHDTVYWYQQGPGQDPQFLISFYEKMQSDKGSIPDRFSAQQFSDYHSELNMSSLELGDSALYFCASSSKQGIPYEQYFGPGTRLTVT.